This TCR beta chain appears in the sequencing data of a study of T cell responses to AZD1222 COVID-19 vaccine. Study-wide findings and caveats: With two AZD1222 doses given, Spike-specific TCR breadth and depth both rose.

Germline V gene sequence: CDR1 SGHNT, CDR2 YENEEA. This CDR3 is built from 15 residues. V trimming: 4 bases; J trimming: 3 bases; junction bases outside the gene matches: 2. Comments on this clone: The target antigen is unknown.

Sequencing used immunoSEQ multiplex PCR; TCRdb keeps in-frame clones, though not all of them. The sample has 75,000 to 85,000 clones, around three quarters seen once; the top ten hold roughly a quarter. The receptor comes from an adult who received the MenACWY meningococcal vaccine as a control. This chain connects TRBV11-3 to TRBJ2-2, with 10 bases lining up with TRBD1. Sequencing used peripheral blood, obtained 28 days after the second dose of the MenACWY control vaccine. This CDR3 reads CASSSGQGDTGELFF. The CDR3 DNA sequence: TGTGCCAGCAGCTCCGGACAGGGGGACACCGGGGAGCTGTTTTTT. Combining the CDR3 with reference TRBV11-3 and TRBJ2-2 gives the whole variable domain EAGVVQSPRYKIIEKKQPVAFWCNPISGHNTLYWYLQNLGQGPELLIRYENEEAVDDSQLPKDRFSAERLKGVDSTLKIQPAELGDSAVYLCASSSGQGDTGELFFGEGSRLTVL.